Listed here are 19 T cell receptor beta chains from one sample, sequenced in a study of blood T cell repertoires in COVID-19. The method was immunoSEQ multiplex PCR; TCRdb's version includes in-frame clones alone and lacks a portion of them. This table holds tens of thousands of clones, 75% to 90% found once. Sequencing was performed on peripheral blood. Receptors originate from a man aged 55 to 69 with active COVID-19.

The V and J genes are TRBV14 and TRBJ2-1; no clear D gene. V was pared by 1 base and J by 4 bases, with 11 bases between. CDR1 SGHDN and CDR2 FVKESK come from the germline V gene. CDR3 length: 15 amino acids. This chain's CDR3 is CASSQGVGFYNEQFF. CDR3 bases: TGTGCCAGCAGCCAAGGGGTGGGCTTTTACAATGAGCAGTTCTTC.

This rearrangement joins TRBV7-8 to TRBJ1-6, with a tentative D call TRBD1 (5 bases). The CDR3 consists of 15 residues. Germline assignment: CDR1 SGHVS and CDR2 FQNEAQ. The germline V and J ends were trimmed by 0 bases and 6 bases, with 9 bases remaining between them. CDR3 in amino acids: CASSLAGGGNSPLHF. CDR3 coding DNA: TGTGCCAGCAGCTTAGCCGGGGGTGGTAATTCACCCCTCCACTTT.

J is TRBJ2-7 and V is TRBV4-2; 7 nucleotides agree with TRBD1. After removal of 1 base from V and 2 bases from J, the junction contained 5 bases not matched to a gene. CDR1 and CDR2 (germline): LGHNA, YNFKEQ. The CDR3 spans 15 residues. This CDR3 is CASSQAPGTAYEQYF. The CDR3, as DNA: TGTGCCAGCAGCCAAGCCCCCGGGACAGCCTACGAGCAGTACTTC.

The rearrangement uses TRBV10-3 and TRBJ2-3; D might be TRBD2 (5 bases). The V end was cut by 8 bases, the J end by 2 bases, with 14 bases between. The germline V gene encodes CDR1 ENHRY and CDR2 SYGVKD. CDR3 length equals 14 residues. Here the CDR3 DNA reads TGTGCCATCTCCAGCGGTTCCCTCACAGATACGCAGTATTTT. The encoded protein is CAISSGSLTDTQYF.

CDR3 loop: CASSPAGGSEQYF. The CDR3 DNA is TGCGCCAGCAGTCCCGCGGGGGGATCCGAGCAGTACTTC. The chain joins TRBV5-1 to TRBJ2-7; TRBD2 agrees at 8 bases. Germline-derived CDR1 and CDR2 are SGHRS and YFSETQ. This CDR3 comprises 13 residues. V was clipped by 5 bases and J by 6 bases; unmatched bases: 7. Filled out from reference TRBV5-1 and TRBJ2-7, the complete variable domain reads KAGVTQTPRYLIKTRGQQVTLSCSPISGHRSVSWYQQTPGQGLQFLFEYFSETQRNKGNFPGRFSGRQFSNSRSEMNVSTLELGDSALYLCASSPAGGSEQYFGPGTRLTVT.

This chain connects TRBV2 to TRBJ1-2; D gene ambiguous. This CDR3 region has 12 residues. Germline CDR1 reads SNHLY; CDR2 reads FYNNEI. V was clipped by 5 bases and J by 6 bases, with 10 bases between them. CDR3 in amino acids: CASSYGVNGYTF. The CDR3 region has the DNA TGTGCCAGCAGTTACGGGGTCAATGGCTACACCTTC.

The rearrangement uses TRBV4-2 and TRBJ2-1, with 8 bases that match TRBD2. V was clipped by 2 bases and J by 7 bases; unmatched bases: 4. CDR3 length equals 14 residues. In germline, CDR1 is LGHNA, CDR2 YNFKEQ. CDR3 sequence (DNA): TGTGCCAGCAGCCAACGGGGGGGCCTTAATGAGCAGTTCTTC. Translating gives CASSQRGGLNEQFF.

This clone was counted at least ten times. The V call is TRBV3-1 (or the pseudogene TRBV3-2), the J call TRBJ1-1; D possibly corresponds to TRBD1 (5 bases). The germline CDR1 and CDR2 sequences are LGHDT and YNNKEL (reference sequence). Trimming left V 7 bases short and J 5 bases short, with 8 bases between. This CDR3 has 11 residues. The DNA for the CDR3 is TGTGCCAGCACTGGGGGGACTGAAGCTTTCTTT. Residues: CASTGGTEAFF.

The rearrangement uses TRBV7-3 and TRBJ2-1; D perhaps matches TRBD2 (6 bases). The V end was cut by 5 bases, the J end by 4 bases, with 15 bases between. CDR1 and CDR2 (germline): SGHTA, FQGTGA. CDR3 length: 15 residues. CDR3 sequence (DNA): TGTGCCAGCAGCGTAGGACTATTCAATTACAATGAGCAGTTCTTC. Its translation is CASSVGLFNYNEQFF. Filled out from reference TRBV7-3 and TRBJ2-1, the complete variable domain reads GAGVSQTPSNKVTEKGKYVELRCDPISGHTALYWYRQSLGQGPEFLIYFQGTGAADDSGLPNDRFFAVRPEGSVSTLKIQRTERGDSAVYLCASSVGLFNYNEQFFGPGTRLTVL.

The chain employs TRBV5-1 and TRBJ2-3; 11 nucleotides line up with TRBD1. Germline V lookup: CDR1 SGHRS, CDR2 YFSETQ. This CDR3 spans 15 amino acids. V lost 3 bases, J lost 5 bases, and 5 bases stayed unmatched. The CDR3 DNA is TGCGCCAGCAGCTCCGAGGACAGGGGGCAAGATACGCAGTATTTT. It codes for CASSSEDRGQDTQYF.

V gene TRBV28 combines with J gene TRBJ2-5, with a possible D match to TRBD2 (5 bases). Germline V gene data show CDR1 as MDHEN and CDR2 as SYDVKM. Trimming stripped 3 bases from V and 5 bases from J, with 10 bases between. The CDR3 extends over 13 amino acids. This CDR3 reads CASSLTTPETQYF. CDR3 sequence (DNA): TGTGCCAGCAGTTTGACTACTCCCGAGACCCAGTACTTC.

The rearrangement joins TRBV30 to TRBJ2-1; 14 bases agree with TRBD2. Germline V gene lookup returns CDR1 GTSNPN and CDR2 SVGIG (reference sequence). This CDR3 is built from 18 residues. V dropped 3 bases and J dropped 5; count of bases not matched to a gene: 12. In nucleotides, the CDR3 is TGTGCCTGGAGGCGCCTTGGGACTAGCGGGAGAAAAAACAATGAGCAGTTCTTC. Protein product: CAWRRLGTSGRKNNEQFF.

The chain combines TRBV27 with TRBJ2-7; 13 bases fit TRBD2. Trimming removed 4 bases from V and 3 bases from J; junction bases left unmatched: 6. CDR3 size: 16 residues. Germline values: CDR1 MNHEY, CDR2 SMNVEV (reference sequence). CDR3 amino acids: CASSSPRTSGSYEQYF. Here the CDR3 DNA reads TGTGCCAGCAGTTCCCCAAGGACTAGCGGGAGCTACGAGCAGTACTTC.

V usage is TRBV19 and J usage is TRBJ1-5, with a possible D match to TRBD1 (5 bases). The V end was cut by 1 base, the J end by 0 bases, with 13 bases between. CDR1 and CDR2 (germline): LNHDA, SQIVND (reference sequence). The CDR3 runs to 17 residues. The CDR3 nucleotides are TGTGCCAGTAGTATAGGTATCAGGGCCGTTAGCAATCAGCCCCAGCATTTT. It encodes CASSIGIRAVSNQPQHF.

The chain joins TRBV2 to TRBJ2-7; no clear D gene. The CDR3 consists of 13 residues. Germline V gene lookup returns CDR1 SNHLY and CDR2 FYNNEI. V was clipped by 4 bases and J by 6 bases, with 13 bases between them. The CDR3 coding sequence is TGTGCCAGCAGTGTAAACGAAGCCACCGAGCAGTACTTC. It codes for CASSVNEATEQYF.

The chain joins TRBV7-9 to TRBJ2-5; D remains ambiguous. This CDR3 has 13 residues. Germline V lookup: CDR1 SEHNR, CDR2 FQNEAQ (reference sequence). Trimming pared 3 bases from V and 0 bases from J, leaving 5 bases between. CDR3 sequence: CASSFPYQETQYF. For the CDR3, the DNA is TGTGCCAGCAGCTTTCCGTACCAAGAGACCCAGTACTTC.

The V gene is TRBV5-1, the J gene TRBJ2-7, with 11 bases aligning to TRBD1. Looked up from germline, CDR1 is SGHRS and CDR2 is YFSETQ. CDR3 length equals 15 residues. After removal of 5 bases from V and 3 bases from J, the junction contained 7 bases not matched to a gene. CDR3 DNA sequence: TGCGCCAGCAGTTATGGACAGGGGGCTCTCTACGAGCAGTACTTC. It yields the protein CASSYGQGALYEQYF.

The rearrangement joins TRBV7-3 to TRBJ2-1; possibly TRBD1 for D (6 bases). Germline-derived CDR1 and CDR2 are SGHTA and FQGTGA. The CDR3 extends over 16 amino acids. Trimming removed 1 base at V and 4 bases at J, with 14 bases between. This CDR3 reads CASSLSGGQGYNEQFF. CDR3 DNA sequence: TGTGCCAGCAGCTTAAGTGGCGGCCAGGGGTACAATGAGCAGTTCTTC.

V gene TRBV28 combines with J gene TRBJ1-1, with D possibly TRBD1 on 6 matching bases. The CDR3 is made up of 13 amino acids. The V gene's germline CDR1 is MDHEN and CDR2 SYDVKM. V was trimmed by 2 bases and J by 7 bases, leaving 11 bases between them. CDR3 sequence: CASSLMGAIEAFF. CDR3 DNA: TGTGCCAGCAGTTTAATGGGGGCAATTGAAGCTTTCTTT. The entire variable domain, with the rest obtained from reference TRBV28 and TRBJ1-1, is as follows: DVKVTQSSRYLVKRTGEKVFLECVQDMDHENMFWYRQDPGLGLRLIYFSYDVKMKEKGDIPEGYSVSREKKERFSLILESASTNQTSMYLCASSLMGAIEAFFGQGTRLTVV.